These 24 T cell receptor beta chains share one sample of origin, sequenced in a study of T cell responses to AZD1222 COVID-19 vaccine (dated by TCRdb to the early 2020s). The receptor library was made with the immunoSEQ multiplex PCR assay. TCRdb took over this immuneACCESS table, retaining in-frame rearrangements with V and J assigned. Such tables are incomplete; in checked studies, under half of the missing clones stem from an unresolved V gene, and the remainder is unexplained. In all, the sample holds roughly 200,000 clones, and about 91% of those were seen once. The top ten hold more than 7% of the sample. Explained via the paper, the time point label denotes: baseline before first vaccination. The sequenced sample was peripheral blood, obtained on day 0 of AZD1222 vaccination. Source of these receptors: an adult in good health.

Points on this clone: An end of the junction does not agree with germline; a read error may underlie this. The rearrangement uses TRBV6-5 and TRBJ1-2; 9 bases match TRBD1. The V gene's germline CDR1 is MNHEY and CDR2 SVGAGI. The CDR3 consists of 14 residues. CDR3 protein: CASSLTPGQGRLAF. CDR3 DNA: TGTGCCAGCAGCCTTACTCCGGGACAGGGTCGCTTAGCCTTC.

This sequence joins TRBV2 and TRBJ1-5; perhaps TRBD1 as D (5 bases). This CDR3 spans 15 amino acids. V was shortened by 1 base and J by 5 bases, with 12 bases between the two germline ends. Germline V lookup: CDR1 SNHLY, CDR2 FYNNEI. Here the CDR3 reads CASSEGGRGDQPQHF. DNA for the CDR3: TGTGCCAGCAGTGAAGGAGGGAGGGGCGATCAGCCCCAGCATTTT.

The gene calls are TRBV19 and TRBJ1-1; D unclear. The CDR3 totals 12 residues. The V gene's germline CDR1 is LNHDA and CDR2 SQIVND (reference sequence). Deletions cut 10 bases from V and 2 bases from J, with 11 bases between. The CDR3 sequence is CATGRTNTEAFF. DNA of the CDR3: TGTGCCACCGGACGGACTAACACTGAAGCTTTCTTT.

The chain has TRBV7-9 and TRBJ1-2; maybe TRBD1 (6 bases). Germline V gene lookup returns CDR1 SEHNR and CDR2 FQNEAQ (reference sequence). The CDR3 is 11 amino acids. V was shortened by 1 base and J by 10 bases, with 7 bases between the two germline ends. CDR3 amino acids: CASSLGQAYTF. The CDR3 DNA is TGTGCCAGCAGCTTAGGACAGGCCTACACCTTC.

V and J are TRBV5-1 and TRBJ2-2; D may match TRBD1 or TRBD2 (5 bases each). Deletions cut 0 bases from V and 4 bases from J, with 10 bases between. This CDR3 spans 15 amino acids. Germline values: CDR1 SGHRS, CDR2 YFSETQ. The CDR3 coding sequence is TGCGCCAGCAGCTTGGCCGCAGGGAGCACCGGGGAGCTGTTTTTT. Protein: CASSLAAGSTGELFF.

This clone was observed a handful of times. The rearrangement uses TRBV6-5 and TRBJ2-6, with D unclear. Trimming took off 5 bases at V and 0 bases at J, with 5 bases between the two ends. This CDR3 spans 14 amino acids. Germline-derived CDR1 and CDR2 are MNHEY and SVGAGI. The CDR3 DNA reads TGTGCCAGCAGTCTTAGCTCTGGGGCCAACGTCCTGACTTTC. Its protein product is CASSLSSGANVLTF.

The count of this clone is one. The chain links TRBV11-3 to TRBJ2-2; a possible D gene is TRBD1 (6 bases). Germline CDR1 and CDR2: SGHNT and YENEEA. The CDR3 length is 15 residues. Trimming pared 4 bases from V and 2 bases from J, leaving 11 bases between. The CDR3 nucleotides are TGTGCCAGCAGCTCACGGACAGCTAACACCGGGGAGCTGTTTTTT. Translating it yields CASSSRTANTGELFF.

The genes are TRBV30 and TRBJ1-1; D remains ambiguous. Germline assignment: CDR1 GTSNPN and CDR2 SVGIG (reference sequence). There are 11 residues in the CDR3. The germline V and J ends were trimmed by 3 bases and 10 bases, with 12 bases remaining between them. CDR3 loop: CAWRGPGRAFF. DNA of the CDR3: TGTGCCTGGAGGGGCCCAGGTCGAGCTTTCTTT.

J is TRBJ1-2 and V is TRBV18; D not certain. With 1 base removed from V and 6 bases from J, the gap between germline ends came to 15 bases. The CDR3 length is 15 residues. In germline, CDR1 is KGHSH, CDR2 LQKENI. The CDR3: CASSPRADSHDGYTF. CDR3 nucleotides: TGTGCCAGCTCACCACGGGCAGATTCGCATGATGGCTACACCTTC.

V is TRBV19 and J is TRBJ2-3; 16 bases match TRBD2. From germline, CDR1 is LNHDA and CDR2 SQIVND (reference sequence). The CDR3 spans 17 residues. V shed 5 bases and J 2 bases; nucleotides not matched to a gene: 4. The CDR3 DNA reads TGTGCCAGTAGTCGCGGGACTAGCGGGGGGGCCACAGATACGCAGTATTTT. Encoded protein: CASSRGTSGGATDTQYF.

The sample holds one count of this clone. CDR3 loop: CASGALVEGNTEAFF. CDR3 DNA sequence: TGTGCCAGCGGAGCCCTGGTGGAAGGGAACACTGAAGCTTTCTTT. V usage is TRBV6-5 and J usage is TRBJ1-1, with D hard to call. V dropped 8 bases and J dropped 1 base, with 17 bases sitting between them. Germline V CDR1 and CDR2: MNHEY, SVGAGI. CDR3 length: 15 amino acids.

This clone appeared once. This rearrangement joins TRBV3-1 (or the pseudogene TRBV3-2) to TRBJ1-5, with no clear D. This CDR3 comprises 17 residues. Germline CDR1 LGHDT, CDR2 YNNKEL (reference sequence). The V gene lost 1 base and the J gene lost 0 bases, with 13 bases spanning the gap. The DNA for the CDR3 is TGTGCCAGCAGCCAAGGAGTTATTTACTCTAGCAATCAGCCCCAGCATTTT. Translated: CASSQGVIYSSNQPQHF.

The V gene is TRBV6-5, the J gene TRBJ1-5; TRBD1 matches 8 bases. The CDR3 loop spans 15 amino acids. Per the germline V gene, CDR1 is MNHEY and CDR2 is SVGAGI. Trimming took 6 bases from V and 7 from J; bases not matched to a gene: 11. This CDR3 is CASSSSGGLGQPQHF. DNA for the CDR3: TGTGCCAGCAGCAGCTCAGGGGGCCTGGGGCAGCCCCAGCATTTT.

The chain has TRBV11-2 and TRBJ2-1, with 10 nucleotides matching TRBD2. Germline V gene data show CDR1 as SGHAT and CDR2 as FQNNGV. CDR3 length equals 15 residues. The J segment lost 5 bases and the V segment lost 6 bases, leaving 7 bases of the junction unmatched. CDR3 bases: TGTGCCAGCAGGCAGACTAGCGGGTCAAACAATGAGCAGTTCTTC. Protein sequence: CASRQTSGSNNEQFF.

V gene TRBV4-1 combines with J gene TRBJ1-6; 7 bases are a match to TRBD1. Per the germline V gene, CDR1 is MGHRA and CDR2 is YSYEKL. This CDR3 comprises 15 residues. V dropped 4 bases and J dropped 6; count of bases not matched to a gene: 6. The CDR3: CASSREGAGNSPLHF. The CDR3 DNA sequence: TGCGCCAGCAGCCGCGAGGGGGCCGGTAATTCACCCCTCCACTTT.

V gene TRBV12-5 combines with J gene TRBJ1-2; 7 bases line up with TRBD1. The junction had 5 bases not matched to a gene; V was cut back by 2 bases and J by 5 bases. The length of the CDR3 is 14 residues. CDR1 LGHNT and CDR2 FRNRAP come from the germline V gene. The CDR3 sequence is CASGLRGQSYGYTF. The CDR3 nucleotides are TGTGCTAGTGGTTTGAGGGGACAGAGTTATGGCTACACCTTC.

The chain couples TRBV3-1 (or the pseudogene TRBV3-2) to TRBJ1-1; 11 positions match TRBD1. Germline assignment: CDR1 LGHDT and CDR2 YNNKEL (reference sequence). The trim removed 4 bases at V and 8 bases at J, leaving 0 bases unmatched. CDR3 length: 12 residues. The CDR3 protein is CASSRDRGEAFF. The CDR3 bases are TGTGCCAGCAGCCGGGACAGGGGGGAAGCTTTCTTT.

The chain joins TRBV6-5 to TRBJ2-1, with D possibly being TRBD2 (6 bases). The CDR3 spans 14 residues. Germline V gene lookup returns CDR1 MNHEY and CDR2 SVGAGI. V dropped 5 bases and J dropped 3 bases, with 11 bases sitting between them. The CDR3, as DNA: TGTGCCAGCAGTACCCCCGGGGGCTACAATGAGCAGTTCTTC. Its translation is CASSTPGGYNEQFF.

The chain links TRBV30 to TRBJ2-3; possibly TRBD2 for D (6 bases). The germline V and J ends were trimmed by 5 bases and 6 bases, with 9 bases remaining between them. This CDR3 spans 11 amino acids. Per germline, CDR1 GTSNPN and CDR2 SVGIG (reference sequence). The CDR3 loop is CAWGTVDTQYF. The DNA of the CDR3 is TGTGCCTGGGGGACTGTGGATACGCAGTATTTT. The entire variable domain, with the rest obtained from reference TRBV30 and TRBJ2-3, is as follows: SQTIHQWPATLVQPVGSPLSLECTVEGTSNPNLYWYRQAAGRGLQLLFYSVGIGQISSEVPQNLSASRPQDRQFILSSKKLLLSDSGFYLCAWGTVDTQYFGPGTRLTVL.

The V call is TRBV6-5, the J call TRBJ1-5; no clear D gene. The V gene lost 6 bases and the J gene lost 5 bases, with 8 bases spanning the gap. CDR1 and CDR2 from the germline V gene are MNHEY and SVGAGI. The CDR3 has 12 amino acids. As DNA, the CDR3 is TGTGCCAGCAGCCGCATCGATCAGCCCCAGCATTTT. This sequence encodes CASSRIDQPQHF.

The V call is TRBV7-2, the J call TRBJ2-3; D is tentatively TRBD1 or TRBD2 (6 bases each). Trimming pared 0 bases from V and 3 bases from J, leaving 16 bases between. This CDR3 has 17 residues. Germline CDR1 reads SGHTA; CDR2 reads FQGNSA. As DNA, the CDR3 is TGTGCCAGCAGCTTAGCGGAGTGGGGGGCTGGGACAGATACGCAGTATTTT. This gives the protein CASSLAEWGAGTDTQYF.

This rearrangement joins TRBV27 to TRBJ2-1, with TRBD2 matching 8 bases. The CDR3 has 14 amino acids. Germline V lookup: CDR1 MNHEY, CDR2 SMNVEV (reference sequence). Trimming took 6 bases from V and 2 from J; bases not matched to a gene: 3. CDR3 sequence: CASRTSDTYNEQFF. CDR3 DNA sequence: TGTGCCAGCAGGACTAGCGACACCTACAATGAGCAGTTCTTC.

The chain has TRBV10-3 and TRBJ2-5; D remains unclear. Germline CDR1 ENHRY, CDR2 SYGVKD. The CDR3 has 12 amino acids. The V and J ends lost 0 bases and 4 bases respectively, with 3 bases between them. The CDR3 loop is CAISESLETQYF. CDR3 nucleotide sequence: TGTGCCATCAGTGAGTCGCTAGAGACCCAGTACTTC.

This clone was seen just once. The chain couples TRBV7-3 to TRBJ1-3; D is unclear. The germline gives CDR1 SGHTA, CDR2 FQGTGA. V lost 5 bases, J lost 4 bases, and 15 bases lay in between. The length of the CDR3 is 15 residues. CDR3 protein: CASSPYAGSGNTIYF. CDR3 nucleotide sequence: TGTGCCAGCAGCCCGTATGCGGGTTCAGGAAACACCATATATTTT.